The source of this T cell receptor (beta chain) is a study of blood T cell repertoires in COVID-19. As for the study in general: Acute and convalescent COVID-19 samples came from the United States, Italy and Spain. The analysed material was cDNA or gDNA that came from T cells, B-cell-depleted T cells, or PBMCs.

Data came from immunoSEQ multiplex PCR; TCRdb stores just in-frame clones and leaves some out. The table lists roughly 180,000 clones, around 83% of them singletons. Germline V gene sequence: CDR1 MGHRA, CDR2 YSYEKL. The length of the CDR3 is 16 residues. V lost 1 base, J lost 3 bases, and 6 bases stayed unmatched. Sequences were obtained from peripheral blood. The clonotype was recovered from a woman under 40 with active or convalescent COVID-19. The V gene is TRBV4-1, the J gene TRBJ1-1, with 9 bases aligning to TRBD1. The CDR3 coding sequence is TGCGCCAGCAGCCAAGGGTGGACAGGGGAGGACACTGAAGCTTTCTTT. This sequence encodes CASSQGWTGEDTEAFF.